Listed here is a single TCR beta chain. What it recognizes is unknown. Measured with immunoSEQ multiplex PCR; TCRdb has only the in-frame clones, and not every one. The sample records 60,000 to 80,000 clones, more than 65% being singletons. This sample was taken from a study of OX40 agonist ivuxolimab in advanced cancers. Across the whole study: The diagnoses of dose-escalation patients were hepatocellular carcinoma, melanoma, renal cell or head and neck cancer. Study-wide findings and caveats: Relative to CD4+, CD8+ T cells held more expanded clones on average. In the 0.1 to 3.0 mg/kg range, CD4+ and CD8+ blood T cells had expanded clonally by week 6.

This CDR3 has 14 amino acids. The ends lost 4 bases at V and 2 bases at J; junction bases unmatched: 3. Germline V gene data show CDR1 as SNHLY and CDR2 as FYNNEI. The rearrangement links TRBV2 to TRBJ2-3; TRBD2 agrees at 7 bases. The source of this sequence is an adult with an advanced solid tumor such as melanoma, head and neck, liver or kidney cancer. Here the sequenced sample was CD4+ or CD8+ T cells sorted from blood, taken in a trial of the OX40 agonist ivuxolimab. CDR3 loop: CASSVSGDTDTQYF. The CDR3 DNA is TGTGCCAGCAGTGTCAGCGGGGACACAGATACGCAGTATTTT. The entire variable domain, with the rest obtained from reference TRBV2 and TRBJ2-3, is as follows: EPEVTQTPSHQVTQMGQEVILRCVPISNHLYFYWYRQILGQKVEFLVSFYNNEISEKSEIFDDQFSVERPDGSNFTLKIRSTKLEDSAMYFCASSVSGDTDTQYFGPGTRLTVL.